This is a list of T cell receptor beta chains from one sample in a study of blood T cell repertoires in COVID-19. Profiled with immunoSEQ multiplex PCR; TCRdb holds only in-frame clones, not every one. The repertoire holds 55,000 to 80,000 clones, 88% seen once, with around 29% in the top ten. The sample taken for sequencing was peripheral blood. The receptors come from a man between 50 and 59 years old with acute or convalescent COVID-19. Each CDR3 is given with its conserved first and last residue. D genes are given only for firm matches. Clone size, where shown, is once, few, many, or a class for clones that have expanded.

j_call d_call clone_size v_call cdr3_aa cdr3_nt
TRBJ1-2 TRBD1 NA TRBV6-5 CASSYQRTGNGYTF TGTGCCAGCAGTTACCAACGGACAGGGAATGGCTACACCTTC
TRBJ2-3 TRBD1 NA TRBV11-2 CASSLQTGPTDTQYF TGTGCCAGCAGCTTACAGACAGGGCCTACAGATACGCAGTATTTT
TRBJ1-1 NA once TRBV11-2 CASSTVRENPFF TGTGCCAGCAGCACAGTCCGGGAGAACCCTTTCTTT
TRBJ2-3 TRBD1 NA TRBV13 CASSPMVGGADTQYF TGTGCCAGCAGCCCAATGGTAGGGGGCGCAGATACGCAGTATTTT
TRBJ2-5 NA once TRBV24-1 CATSSPSVGAEETQYF TGTGCCACCAGTTCCCCCTCTGTTGGGGCCGAAGAGACCCAGTACTTC
TRBJ1-1 NA NA TRBV5-1 CASSPGDSMNTEAFF TGCGCCAGCAGCCCGGGTGACAGCATGAACACTGAAGCTTTCTTT
TRBJ1-1 NA NA TRBV7-8 CASSGGTGTLNTEAFF TGTGCCAGCAGCGGAGGAACCGGGACACTGAACACTGAAGCTTTCTTT
TRBJ1-4 NA NA TRBV9 CASSARTDNEKLFF TGTGCCAGCAGCGCTCGGACTGATAATGAAAAACTGTTTTTT
TRBJ2-5 TRBD2 once TRBV11-3 CASSRNSGGAGETQYF TGTGCCAGCAGCCGAAATAGCGGGGGGGCAGGAGAGACCCAGTACTTC
TRBJ1-3 NA few TRBV6-5 CASIEIGTQGNTIYF TGTGCCAGCATCGAAATCGGGACTCAAGGAAACACCATATATTTT
TRBJ2-3 TRBD2 NA TRBV7-3 CASSPGGVGTDTQYF TGTGCCAGCAGCCCGGGGGGGGTCGGCACAGATACGCAGTATTTT
TRBJ2-7 NA NA TRBV25-1 CASRQDGTYEQYF TGTGCCAGCAGACAGGACGGAACCTACGAGCAGTACTTC
TRBJ1-2 NA NA TRBV2 CASREGVNYGYTF TGTGCCAGCAGAGAGGGTGTAAACTATGGCTACACCTTC
TRBJ2-5 NA NA TRBV4-2 CASTPGFGLQETQYF TGTGCCAGCACTCCCGGTTTTGGTTTACAAGAGACCCAGTACTTC
TRBJ2-7 NA NA TRBV4-1 CASSQVKFSYEQYF TGCGCCAGCAGCCAAGTTAAATTCTCCTACGAGCAGTACTTC
TRBJ1-1 NA NA TRBV16 CASSQSLGQGTEAFF TGTGCCAGCAGCCAATCCTTGGGGCAGGGCACTGAAGCTTTCTTT
TRBJ1-2 NA NA TRBV29-1 CSVEDQDYGYTF TGCAGCGTTGAAGACCAGGACTATGGCTACACCTTC
TRBJ2-5 NA NA TRBV7-8 CASSPPGGGGRYF TGTGCCAGCAGCCCTCCAGGGGGCGGGGGACGCTACTTC
TRBJ2-5 TRBD2 NA TRBV10-3 CAIRGGGDLETQYF TGTGCCATCAGGGGGGGAGGGGATCTAGAGACCCAGTACTTC
TRBJ1-4 NA NA TRBV18 CASSPRTDRGKATNEKLFF TGTGCCAGCTCACCTCGAACGGACAGAGGAAAAGCAACTAATGAAAAACTGTTTTTT